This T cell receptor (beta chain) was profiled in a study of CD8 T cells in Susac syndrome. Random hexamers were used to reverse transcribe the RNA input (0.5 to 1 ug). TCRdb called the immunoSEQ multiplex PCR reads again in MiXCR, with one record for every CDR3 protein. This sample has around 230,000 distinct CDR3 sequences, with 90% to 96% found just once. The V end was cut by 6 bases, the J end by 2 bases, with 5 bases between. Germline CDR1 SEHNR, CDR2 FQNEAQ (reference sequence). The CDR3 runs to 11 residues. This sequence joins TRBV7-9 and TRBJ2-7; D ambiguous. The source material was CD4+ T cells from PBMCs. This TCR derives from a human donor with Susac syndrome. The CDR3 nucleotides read TGTGCCAGCAGGAATCCCTACGAGCAGTACTTC. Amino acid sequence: CASRNPYEQYF.